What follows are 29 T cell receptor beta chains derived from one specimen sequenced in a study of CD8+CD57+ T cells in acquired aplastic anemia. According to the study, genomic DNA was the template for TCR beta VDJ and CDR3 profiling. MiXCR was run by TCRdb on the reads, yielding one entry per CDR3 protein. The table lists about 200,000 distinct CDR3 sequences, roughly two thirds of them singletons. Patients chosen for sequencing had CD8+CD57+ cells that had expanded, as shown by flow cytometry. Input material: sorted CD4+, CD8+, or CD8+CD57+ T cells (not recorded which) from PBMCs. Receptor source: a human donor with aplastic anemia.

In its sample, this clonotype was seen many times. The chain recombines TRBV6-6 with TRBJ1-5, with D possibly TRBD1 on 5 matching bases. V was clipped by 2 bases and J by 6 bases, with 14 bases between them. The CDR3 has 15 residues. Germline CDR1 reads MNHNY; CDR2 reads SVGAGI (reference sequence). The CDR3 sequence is CASSYAKGVFQPQHF. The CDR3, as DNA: TGTGCCAGCAGTTACGCCAAAGGGGTTTTTCAGCCCCAGCATTTT.

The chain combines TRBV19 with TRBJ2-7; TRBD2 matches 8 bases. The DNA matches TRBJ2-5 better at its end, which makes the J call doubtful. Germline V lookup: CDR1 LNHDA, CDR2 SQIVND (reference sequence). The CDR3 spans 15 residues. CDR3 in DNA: TGTGCCAGTAGTATAGATCGACTAGCGCAGGAGACCCAGTACTTC. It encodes CASSIDRLAQETQYF.

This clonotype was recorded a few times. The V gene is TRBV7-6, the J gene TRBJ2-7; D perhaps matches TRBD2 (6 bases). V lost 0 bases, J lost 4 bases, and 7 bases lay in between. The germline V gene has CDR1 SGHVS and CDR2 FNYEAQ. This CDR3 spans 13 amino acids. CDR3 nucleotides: TGTGCCAGCAGCTTAGCACTAGCATACGAGCAGTACTTC. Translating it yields CASSLALAYEQYF.

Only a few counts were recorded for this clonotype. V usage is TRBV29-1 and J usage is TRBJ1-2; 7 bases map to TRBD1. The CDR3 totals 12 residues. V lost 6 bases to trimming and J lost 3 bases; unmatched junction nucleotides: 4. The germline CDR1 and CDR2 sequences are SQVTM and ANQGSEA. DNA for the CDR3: TGCAGCGTGGGAGGACAGGACTATGGCTACACCTTC. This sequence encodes CSVGGQDYGYTF.

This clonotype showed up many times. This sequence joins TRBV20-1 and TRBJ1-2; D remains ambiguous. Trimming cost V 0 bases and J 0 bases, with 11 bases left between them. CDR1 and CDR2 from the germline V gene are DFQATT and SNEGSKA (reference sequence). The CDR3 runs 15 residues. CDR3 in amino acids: CSARDRDTANYGYTF. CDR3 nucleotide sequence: TGCAGTGCTAGAGATCGCGACACCGCTAACTATGGCTACACCTTC.

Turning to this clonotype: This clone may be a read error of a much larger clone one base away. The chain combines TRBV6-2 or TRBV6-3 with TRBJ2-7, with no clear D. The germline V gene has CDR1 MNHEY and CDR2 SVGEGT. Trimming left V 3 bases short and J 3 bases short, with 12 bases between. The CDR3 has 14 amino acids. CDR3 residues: CASSYERSYYEQYF. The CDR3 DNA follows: TGTGCCAGCAGTTATGAGAGAAGCTACTACGAGCAGTACTTC.

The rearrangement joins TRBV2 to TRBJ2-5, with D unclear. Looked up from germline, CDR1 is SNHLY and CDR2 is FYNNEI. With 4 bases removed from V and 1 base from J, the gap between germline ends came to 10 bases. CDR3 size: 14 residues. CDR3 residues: CASSVRLTQETQYF. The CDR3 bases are TGTGCCAGCAGTGTGAGGCTGACCCAAGAGACCCAGTACTTC.

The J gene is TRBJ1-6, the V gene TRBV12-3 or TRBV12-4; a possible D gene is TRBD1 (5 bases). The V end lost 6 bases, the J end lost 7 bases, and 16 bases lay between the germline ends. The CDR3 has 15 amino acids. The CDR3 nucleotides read TGTGCCAGCAGCCCCTGGGGGAGCAGAAATTCACCCCTCCACTTT. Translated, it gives CASSPWGSRNSPLHF.

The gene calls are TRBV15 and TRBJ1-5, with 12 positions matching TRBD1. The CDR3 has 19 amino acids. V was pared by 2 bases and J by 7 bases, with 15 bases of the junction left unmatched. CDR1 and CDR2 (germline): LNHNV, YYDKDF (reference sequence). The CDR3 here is CATSRPFPGQGATGQPQHF. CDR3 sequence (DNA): TGTGCCACCAGCAGACCATTTCCGGGACAGGGGGCGACGGGGCAGCCCCAGCATTTT. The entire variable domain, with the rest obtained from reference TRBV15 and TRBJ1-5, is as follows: DAMVIQNPRYQVTQFGKPVTLSCSQTLNHNVMYWYQQKSSQAPKLLFHYYDKDFNNEADTPDNFQSRRPNTSFCFLDIRSPGLGDTAMYLCATSRPFPGQGATGQPQHFGDGTRLSIL.

The CDR3 sequence: CSARRTTGNYGYTF. The CDR3 nucleotides read TGCAGTGCCCGGCGTACCACAGGGAACTATGGCTACACCTTC. V and J are TRBV20-1 and TRBJ1-2; a possible D gene is TRBD1 (6 bases). Germline CDR1 DFQATT, CDR2 SNEGSKA (reference sequence). Trimming removed 6 bases at V and 2 bases at J, with 16 bases between. This CDR3 contains 14 residues.

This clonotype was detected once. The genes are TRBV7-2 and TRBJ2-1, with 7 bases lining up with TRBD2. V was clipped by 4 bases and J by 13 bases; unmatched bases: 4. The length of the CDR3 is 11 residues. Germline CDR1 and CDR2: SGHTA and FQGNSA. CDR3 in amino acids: CASSSGGFQFF. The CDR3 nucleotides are TGTGCCAGCAGCTCCGGGGGGTTTCAGTTCTTC.

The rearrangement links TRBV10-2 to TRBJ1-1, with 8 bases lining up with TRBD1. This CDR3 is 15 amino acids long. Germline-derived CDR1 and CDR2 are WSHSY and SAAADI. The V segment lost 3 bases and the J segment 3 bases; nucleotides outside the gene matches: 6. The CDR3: CASSDTGTGHTEAFF. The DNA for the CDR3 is TGCGCCAGCAGTGATACGGGGACAGGACACACTGAAGCTTTCTTT.

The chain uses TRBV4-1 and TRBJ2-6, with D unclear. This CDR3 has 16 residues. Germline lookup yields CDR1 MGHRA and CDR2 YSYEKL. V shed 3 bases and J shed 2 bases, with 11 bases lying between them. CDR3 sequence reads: CASSHERVTGANVLTF. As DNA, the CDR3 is TGCGCCAGCAGCCATGAGCGAGTAACTGGGGCCAACGTCCTGACTTTC.

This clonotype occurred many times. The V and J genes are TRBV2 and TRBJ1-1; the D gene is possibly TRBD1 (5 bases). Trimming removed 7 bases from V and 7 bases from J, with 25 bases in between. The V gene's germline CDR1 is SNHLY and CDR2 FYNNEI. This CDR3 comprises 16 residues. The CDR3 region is CASTHLRSDNGGEAFF. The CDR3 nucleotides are TGTGCCAGCACCCACCTTCGGTCAGACAACGGGGGTGAAGCTTTCTTT. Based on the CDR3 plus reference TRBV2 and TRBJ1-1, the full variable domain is EPEVTQTPSHQVTQMGQEVILRCVPISNHLYFYWYRQILGQKVEFLVSFYNNEISEKSEIFDDQFSVERPDGSNFTLKIRSTKLEDSAMYFCASTHLRSDNGGEAFFGQGTRLTVV.

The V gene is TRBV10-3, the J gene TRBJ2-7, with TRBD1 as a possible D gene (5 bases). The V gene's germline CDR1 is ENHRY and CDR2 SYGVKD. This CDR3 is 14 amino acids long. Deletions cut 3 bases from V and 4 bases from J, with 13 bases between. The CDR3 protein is CAISEGAGIYEQYF. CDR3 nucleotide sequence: TGTGCCATCAGTGAAGGGGCAGGGATATACGAGCAGTACTTC.

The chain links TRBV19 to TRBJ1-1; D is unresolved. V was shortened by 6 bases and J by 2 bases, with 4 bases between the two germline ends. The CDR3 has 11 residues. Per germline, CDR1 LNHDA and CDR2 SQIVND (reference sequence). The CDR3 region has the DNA TGTGCCAGTAGGGGTAACACTGAAGCTTTCTTT. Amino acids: CASRGNTEAFF.

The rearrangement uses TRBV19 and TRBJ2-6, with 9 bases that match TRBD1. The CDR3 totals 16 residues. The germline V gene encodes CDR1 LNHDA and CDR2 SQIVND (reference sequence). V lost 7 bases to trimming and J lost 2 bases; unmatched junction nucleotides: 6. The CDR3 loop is CASTGQGGTGANVLTF. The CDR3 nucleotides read TGTGCCAGTACGGGACAGGGAGGAACTGGGGCCAACGTCCTGACTTTC.

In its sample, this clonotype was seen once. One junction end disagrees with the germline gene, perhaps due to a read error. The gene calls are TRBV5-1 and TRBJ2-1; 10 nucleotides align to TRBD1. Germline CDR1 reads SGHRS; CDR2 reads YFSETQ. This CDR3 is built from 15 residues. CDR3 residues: CASSQGQGGYNEQSF. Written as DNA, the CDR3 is TGCGCCAGCAGCCAAGGACAGGGGGGGTACAATGAGCAGTCCTTC. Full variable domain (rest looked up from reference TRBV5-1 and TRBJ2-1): KAGVTQTPRYLIKTRGQQVTLSCSPISGHRSVSWYQQTPGQGLQFLFEYFSETQRNKGNFPGRFSGRQFSNSRSEMNVSTLELGDSALYLCASSQGQGGYNEQSFGPGTRLTVL.

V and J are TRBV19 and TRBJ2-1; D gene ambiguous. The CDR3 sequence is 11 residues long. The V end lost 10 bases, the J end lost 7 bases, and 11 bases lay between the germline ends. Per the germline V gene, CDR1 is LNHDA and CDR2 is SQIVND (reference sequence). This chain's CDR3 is CATEVGNEQFF. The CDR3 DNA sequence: TGTGCCACCGAAGTGGGGAATGAGCAGTTCTTC.

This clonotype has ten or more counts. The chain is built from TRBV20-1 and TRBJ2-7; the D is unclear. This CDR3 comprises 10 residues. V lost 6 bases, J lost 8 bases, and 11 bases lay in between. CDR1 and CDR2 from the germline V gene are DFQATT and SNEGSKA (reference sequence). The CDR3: CSALAVQQYF. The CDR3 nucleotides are TGCAGTGCCCTTGCTGTACAGCAGTACTTC.

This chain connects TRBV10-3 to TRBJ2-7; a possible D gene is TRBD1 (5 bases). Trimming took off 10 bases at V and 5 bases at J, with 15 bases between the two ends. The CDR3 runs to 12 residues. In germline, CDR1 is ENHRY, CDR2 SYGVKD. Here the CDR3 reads CASRQGADEQYF. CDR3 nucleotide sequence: TGTGCCAGCCGGCAGGGTGCGGACGAGCAGTACTTC.

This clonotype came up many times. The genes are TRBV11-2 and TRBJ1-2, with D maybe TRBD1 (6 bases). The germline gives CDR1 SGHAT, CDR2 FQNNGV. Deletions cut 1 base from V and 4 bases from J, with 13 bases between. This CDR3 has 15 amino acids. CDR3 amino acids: CASSLVQGSSYGYTF. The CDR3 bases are TGTGCCAGCAGCTTAGTTCAGGGGAGCTCCTATGGCTACACCTTC.

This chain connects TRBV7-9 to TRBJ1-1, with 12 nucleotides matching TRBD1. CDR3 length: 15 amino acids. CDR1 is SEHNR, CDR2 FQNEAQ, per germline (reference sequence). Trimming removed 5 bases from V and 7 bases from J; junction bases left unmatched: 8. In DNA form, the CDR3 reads TGTGCCAGCAGCGGACCGGGACAGGGGGCAGTTGAAGCTTTCTTT. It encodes CASSGPGQGAVEAFF.

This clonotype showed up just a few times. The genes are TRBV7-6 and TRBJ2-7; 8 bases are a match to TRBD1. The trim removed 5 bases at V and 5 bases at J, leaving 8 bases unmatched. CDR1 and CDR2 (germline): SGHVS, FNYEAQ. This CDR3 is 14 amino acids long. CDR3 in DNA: TGTGCCAGCAGCCCTACTGGACAGGGAAACGAGCAGTACTTC. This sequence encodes CASSPTGQGNEQYF.

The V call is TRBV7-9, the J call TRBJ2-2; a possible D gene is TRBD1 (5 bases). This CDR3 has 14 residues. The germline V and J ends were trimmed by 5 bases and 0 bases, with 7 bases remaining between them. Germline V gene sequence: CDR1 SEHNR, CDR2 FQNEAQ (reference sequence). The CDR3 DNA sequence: TGTGCCAGCAGCCCGGACACGAACACCGGGGAGCTGTTTTTT. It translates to CASSPDTNTGELFF.

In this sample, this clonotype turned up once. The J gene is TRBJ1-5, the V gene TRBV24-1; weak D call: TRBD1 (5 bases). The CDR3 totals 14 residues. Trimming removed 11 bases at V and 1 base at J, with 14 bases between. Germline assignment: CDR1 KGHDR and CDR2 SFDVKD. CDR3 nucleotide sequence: TGTGCCATCGGGGGGGATGGAAGCAATCAGCCCCAGCATTTT. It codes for CAIGGDGSNQPQHF.

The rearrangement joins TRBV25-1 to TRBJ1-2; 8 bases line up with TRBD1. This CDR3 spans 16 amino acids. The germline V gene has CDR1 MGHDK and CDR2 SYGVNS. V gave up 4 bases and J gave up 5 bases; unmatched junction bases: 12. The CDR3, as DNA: TGTGCCAGCAGTGCCGTCCGGACAGGGAAGGGGTATGGCTACACCTTC. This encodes CASSAVRTGKGYGYTF.

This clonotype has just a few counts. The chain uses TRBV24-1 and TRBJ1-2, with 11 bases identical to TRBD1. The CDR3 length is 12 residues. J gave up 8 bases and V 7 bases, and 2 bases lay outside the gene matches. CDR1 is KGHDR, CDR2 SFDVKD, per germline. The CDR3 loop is CATSRTGGGYTF. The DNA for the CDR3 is TGTGCCACCAGCCGGACAGGGGGCGGCTACACCTTC.

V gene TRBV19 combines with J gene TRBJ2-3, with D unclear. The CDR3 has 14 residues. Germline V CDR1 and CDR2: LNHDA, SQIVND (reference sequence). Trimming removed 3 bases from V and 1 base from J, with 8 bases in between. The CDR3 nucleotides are TGTGCCAGTAGTATGGATCGGGGCACAGATACGCAGTATTTT. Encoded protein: CASSMDRGTDTQYF.